A selection of T cell receptor beta chains follows, all from one sample in a study of T cells in Graves' hyperthyroidism and ophthalmopathy. TCRdb used MiXCR to reprocess the multiplex PCR reads, holding one entry per CDR3 protein. The sample contains about half a million distinct CDR3 sequences, about a fifth of which appear only once. Sequencing input: blood. The source is a man aged 18-30 years with Graves' hyperthyroidism. The CDR3 runs from the conserved cysteine through the conserved F or W.

V,CDR3
TRBV6-5,CASSYFGQGAYGYTF
TRBV20-1,CSASSPSRIGNTIYF
TRBV7-8,CASSSDSPYSNYGYTF
TRBV19,CASSYTGDGELFF
TRBV27,CASRDGWETQYF
TRBV6-5,CASSYARGGTDTQYF
TRBV28,CASSRLTSRTGETQYF
TRBV30,CAWNSGLSYEQYF
TRBV6-5,CASSYEGVMNTEAFF
TRBV2,CASRDGLGPQHF
TRBV28,CASSQHTSGGLGELFF
TRBV7-2,CASRLAGTNYGYTF
TRBV7-8,CASRRGQNGEAFF
TRBV2,CASRPLAATGELFF
TRBV6-1,CASSEAVMVSNQPQHF
TRBV10-3,CATTIPRDRTYEQYF
TRBV12-3/TRBV12-4,CASSSRPEGYTF
TRBV12-3/TRBV12-4,CASSWVGGTGSTEAFF
TRBV9,CASSPHGDELTGELFF
TRBV25-1,CASSSLGVYEQYF
TRBV15,CATSTTYWGGSTEAFF
TRBV20-1,CSAPLGVYEQYF
TRBV19,CASSPTDGSEQYF
TRBV6-1,CASRRGKTYEQYF